These T cell receptor beta chains were read from a single sample in a study of blood T cell repertoires in COVID-19. Method: immunoSEQ multiplex PCR; TCRdb's copy keeps in-frame clones and lacks some. The data contain about 210,000 clones, roughly 94% of them seen just once; the ten biggest clones take up approximately 1.2%. Sequenced sample: peripheral blood. These receptors were collected from a young man with acute or convalescent COVID-19. The CDR3 runs from the conserved cysteine through the conserved F or W.

TRBJ2-1	TRBV5-4	CASSRLDRGPNNEQFF
TRBJ1-5	TRBV6-6	CASSYGEGQPQHF
TRBJ1-6	TRBV28	CASSPNRVYSPLHF
TRBJ2-7	TRBV18	CASSPNEGGRSSYEQYF
TRBJ2-3	TRBV6-5	CATLRAGGPDTQYF
TRBJ1-5	TRBV3-1/TRBV3-2	CASSHQGGDQPQHF
TRBJ2-2	TRBV3-1/TRBV3-2	CASSTLSAGELFF
TRBJ2-2	TRBV5-4	CASSLAPWTGGDTGELFF
TRBJ1-1	TRBV4-1	CASSQVRPGGAFF
TRBJ2-1	TRBV5-1	CASSWATEQFF
TRBJ2-1	TRBV5-4	CASSLGGTFPYNEQFF
TRBJ2-7	TRBV28	CASSLGADLYEQYF
TRBJ2-7	TRBV5-4	CASSLAGGLAPYEQYF
TRBJ2-1	TRBV9	CASSVGSGTGTNEQFF
TRBJ2-7	TRBV5-1	CASSVTLAGGPLHEQYF
TRBJ1-1	TRBV29-1	CSVVGETEAFF
TRBJ1-2	TRBV28	CASRSAGPQGYTF
TRBJ2-2	TRBV4-1	CASSQDVALVRSGELFF